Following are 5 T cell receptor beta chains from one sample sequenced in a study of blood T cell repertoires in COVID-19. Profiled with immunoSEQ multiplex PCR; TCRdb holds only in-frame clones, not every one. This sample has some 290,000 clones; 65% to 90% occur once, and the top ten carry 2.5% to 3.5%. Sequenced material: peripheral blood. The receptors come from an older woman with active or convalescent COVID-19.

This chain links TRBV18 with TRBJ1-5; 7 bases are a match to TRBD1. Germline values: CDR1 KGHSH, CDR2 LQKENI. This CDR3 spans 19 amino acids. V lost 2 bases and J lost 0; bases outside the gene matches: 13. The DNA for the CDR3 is TGTGCCAGCTCACCAGGACAGGCCCTTGTTTCCCTTAGCAATCAGCCCCAGCATTTT. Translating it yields CASSPGQALVSLSNQPQHF.

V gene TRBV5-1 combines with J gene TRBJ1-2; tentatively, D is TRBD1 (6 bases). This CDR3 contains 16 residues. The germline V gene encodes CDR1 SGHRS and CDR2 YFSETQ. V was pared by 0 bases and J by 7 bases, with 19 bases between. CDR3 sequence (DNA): TGCGCCAGCAGCTTGGTTCCAGGGGCTAATCGGGCTGGCTACACCTTC. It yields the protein CASSLVPGANRAGYTF.

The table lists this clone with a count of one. The CDR3 coding sequence is TGTGCCAGCAGCCCAACCGGGACAGGGATTAACGAGCAGTACTTC. Its translation is CASSPTGTGINEQYF. V and J are TRBV9 and TRBJ2-7; 9 nucleotides agree with TRBD1. The CDR3 is 15 residues long. The germline V gene encodes CDR1 SGDLS and CDR2 YYNGEE. Losses at the gene ends were 4 bases for V and 5 bases for J; bases not matched to a gene: 10.

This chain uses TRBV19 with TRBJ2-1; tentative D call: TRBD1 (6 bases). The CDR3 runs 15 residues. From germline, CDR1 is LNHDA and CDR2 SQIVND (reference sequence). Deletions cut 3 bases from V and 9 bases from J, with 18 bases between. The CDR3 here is CASSIQGHPSSEQFF. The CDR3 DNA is TGTGCCAGTAGTATTCAGGGACACCCAAGTAGTGAGCAGTTCTTC.

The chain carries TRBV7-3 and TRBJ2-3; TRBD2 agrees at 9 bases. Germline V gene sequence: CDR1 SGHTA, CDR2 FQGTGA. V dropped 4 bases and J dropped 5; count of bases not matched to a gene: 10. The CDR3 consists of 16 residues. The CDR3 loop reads CASSSEGGGAEDTQYF. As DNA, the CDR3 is TGTGCCAGCAGCTCGGAGGGCGGGGGGGCCGAAGATACGCAGTATTTT. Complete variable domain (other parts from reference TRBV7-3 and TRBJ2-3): GAGVSQTPSNKVTEKGKYVELRCDPISGHTALYWYRQSLGQGPEFLIYFQGTGAADDSGLPNDRFFAVRPEGSVSTLKIQRTERGDSAVYLCASSSEGGGAEDTQYFGPGTRLTVL.